A single T cell receptor beta chain is shown here with its context. Its antigen is as yet unknown. The same CDR3 arises from other DNA sequences in this sample as well. Sequencing used immunoSEQ multiplex PCR; TCRdb keeps in-frame clones, though not all of them. This sample has hundreds of thousands of clones; 73% occur once, and the top ten carry around 1.8%. CDR1 is KGHSH and CDR2 is LQKENI in the germline V gene. CDR3 length equals 14 residues. V was trimmed by 4 bases and J by 3 bases, leaving 13 bases between them. These data are taken from a study of shared clonotypes between healthy human individuals. The study's findings and limits: Among a few donors, roughly 5% of naive CD4 clonotypes were found in common.

Sequenced sample: memory CD4+ T cells sorted from blood. The subset was: CD45RA-negative fraction. This chain links TRBV18 with TRBJ2-7; TRBD1 might be the D (5 bases). This TCR was sampled from a woman between 25 and 40 years old in good health. CDR3 coding DNA: TGTGCCAGCTCACTCCGGCAGGGTGTCTACGAGCAGTACTTC. It codes for CASSLRQGVYEQYF.